This T cell receptor (beta chain) was recovered during a study of blood T cell repertoires in COVID-19. Per the original methods: Quantification of nucleated cells was approximated via reference gene primer amplification. Using immunoSEQ multiplex PCR, the repertoire was profiled, and TCRdb retains in-frame clones only, with some absent. V and J calls plus clone size are reproduced from that table; the DNA served to infer D and trimming. This table has 230,000 or so clones, about 80% appearing once. Trimming cost V 8 bases and J 2 bases; bases outside gene matches: 6. The CDR3 contains 14 residues. CDR1 LNHDA and CDR2 SQIVND come from the germline V gene (reference sequence).

This sequence was found in a man in his forties or fifties with active or convalescent COVID-19. Specimen: peripheral blood. The chain uses TRBV19 and TRBJ2-3, with 8 bases fitting TRBD1. The CDR3 coding sequence is TGTGCCAGTTCCGACAGGGGTTACACAGATACGCAGTATTTT. Encoded protein: CASSDRGYTDTQYF.